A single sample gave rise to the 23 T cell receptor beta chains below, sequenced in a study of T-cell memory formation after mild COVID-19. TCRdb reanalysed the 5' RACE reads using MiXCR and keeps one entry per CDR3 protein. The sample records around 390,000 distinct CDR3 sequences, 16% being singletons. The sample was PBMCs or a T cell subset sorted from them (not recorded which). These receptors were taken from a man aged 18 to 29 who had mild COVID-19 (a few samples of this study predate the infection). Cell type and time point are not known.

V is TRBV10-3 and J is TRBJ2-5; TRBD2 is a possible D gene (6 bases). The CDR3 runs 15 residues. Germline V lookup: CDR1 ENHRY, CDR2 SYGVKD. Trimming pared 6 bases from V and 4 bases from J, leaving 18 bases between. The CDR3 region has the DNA TGTGCCATCAGGATACACAAGGAGGGCACAGAGACCCAGTACTTC. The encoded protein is CAIRIHKEGTETQYF.

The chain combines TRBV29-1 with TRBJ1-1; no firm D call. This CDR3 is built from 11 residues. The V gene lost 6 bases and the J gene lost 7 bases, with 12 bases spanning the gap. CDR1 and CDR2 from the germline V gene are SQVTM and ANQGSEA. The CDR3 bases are TGCAGCGTCCCCCATGGATATGAAGCTTTCTTT. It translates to CSVPHGYEAFF.

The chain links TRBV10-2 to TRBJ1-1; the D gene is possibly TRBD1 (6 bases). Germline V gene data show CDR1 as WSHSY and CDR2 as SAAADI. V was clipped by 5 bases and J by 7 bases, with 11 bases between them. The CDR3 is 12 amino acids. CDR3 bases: TGCGCCAGCAGTAAACAGGGAATTGAAGCTTTCTTT. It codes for CASSKQGIEAFF.

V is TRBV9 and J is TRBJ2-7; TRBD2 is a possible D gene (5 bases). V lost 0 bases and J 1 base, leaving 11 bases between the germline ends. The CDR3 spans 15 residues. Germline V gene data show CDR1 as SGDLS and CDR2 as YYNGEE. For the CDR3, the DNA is TGTGCCAGCAGCGTAGATTGGGAGATTTCCTACGAGCAGTACTTC. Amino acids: CASSVDWEISYEQYF.

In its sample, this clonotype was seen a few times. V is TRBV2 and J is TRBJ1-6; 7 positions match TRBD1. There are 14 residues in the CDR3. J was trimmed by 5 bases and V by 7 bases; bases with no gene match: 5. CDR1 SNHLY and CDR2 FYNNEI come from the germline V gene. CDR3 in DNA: TGTGCCAGCAAGGGGGACAGCCATAATTCACCCCTCCACTTT. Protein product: CASKGDSHNSPLHF.

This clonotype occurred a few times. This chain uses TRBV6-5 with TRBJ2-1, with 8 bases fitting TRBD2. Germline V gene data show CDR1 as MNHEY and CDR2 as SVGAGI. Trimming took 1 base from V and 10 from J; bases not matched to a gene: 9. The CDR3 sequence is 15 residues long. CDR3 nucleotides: TGTGCCAGCAGTTACTTGACCGGGGGGGCGGAAGAGCAGTTCTTC. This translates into CASSYLTGGAEEQFF.

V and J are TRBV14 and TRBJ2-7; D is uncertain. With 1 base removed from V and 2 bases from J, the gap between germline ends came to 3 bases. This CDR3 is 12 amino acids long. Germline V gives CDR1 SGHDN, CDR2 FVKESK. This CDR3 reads CASSQVTYEQYF. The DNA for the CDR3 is TGTGCCAGCAGCCAAGTCACCTACGAGCAGTACTTC.

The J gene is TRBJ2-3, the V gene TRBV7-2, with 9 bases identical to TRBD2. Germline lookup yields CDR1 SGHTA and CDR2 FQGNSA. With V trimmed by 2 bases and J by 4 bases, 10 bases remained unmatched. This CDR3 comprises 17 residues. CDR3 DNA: TGTGCCAGCAGCTTACGGGCTAGCGGGAACGGAGCAGATACGCAGTATTTT. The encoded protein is CASSLRASGNGADTQYF.

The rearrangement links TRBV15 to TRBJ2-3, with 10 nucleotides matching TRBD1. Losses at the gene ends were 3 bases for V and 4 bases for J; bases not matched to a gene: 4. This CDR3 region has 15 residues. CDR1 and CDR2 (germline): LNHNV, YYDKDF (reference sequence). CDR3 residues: CATSRVTGGADTQYF. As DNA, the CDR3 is TGTGCCACCAGCAGGGTGACAGGGGGCGCAGATACGCAGTATTTT.

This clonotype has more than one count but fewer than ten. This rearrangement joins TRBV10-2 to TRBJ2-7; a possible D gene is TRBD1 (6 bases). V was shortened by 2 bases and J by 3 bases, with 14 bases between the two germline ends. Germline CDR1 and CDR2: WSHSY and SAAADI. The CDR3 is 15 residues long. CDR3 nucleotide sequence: TGCGCCAGCAGTGAGGGCACAGGGAAAATCTACGAGCAGTACTTC. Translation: CASSEGTGKIYEQYF.

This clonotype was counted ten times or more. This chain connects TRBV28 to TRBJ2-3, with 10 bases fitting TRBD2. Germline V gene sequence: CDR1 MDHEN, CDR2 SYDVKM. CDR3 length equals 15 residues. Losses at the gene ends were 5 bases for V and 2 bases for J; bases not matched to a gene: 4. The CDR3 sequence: CASSLAGANTDTQYF. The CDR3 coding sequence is TGTGCCAGCAGTCTAGCGGGGGCCAACACAGATACGCAGTATTTT.

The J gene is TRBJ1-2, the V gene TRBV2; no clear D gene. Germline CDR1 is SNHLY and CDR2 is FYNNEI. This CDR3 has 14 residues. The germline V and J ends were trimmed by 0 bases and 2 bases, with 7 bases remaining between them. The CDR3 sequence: CASSEAKRNYGYTF. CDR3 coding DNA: TGTGCCAGCAGTGAAGCTAAACGGAACTATGGCTACACCTTC. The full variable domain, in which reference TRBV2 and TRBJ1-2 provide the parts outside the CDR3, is EPEVTQTPSHQVTQMGQEVILRCVPISNHLYFYWYRQILGQKVEFLVSFYNNEISEKSEIFDDQFSVERPDGSNFTLKIRSTKLEDSAMYFCASSEAKRNYGYTFGSGTRLTVV.

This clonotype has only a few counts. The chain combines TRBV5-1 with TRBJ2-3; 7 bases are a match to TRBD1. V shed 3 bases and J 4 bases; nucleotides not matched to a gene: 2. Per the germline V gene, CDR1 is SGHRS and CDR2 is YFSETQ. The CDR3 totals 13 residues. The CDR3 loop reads CASSSTGADTQYF. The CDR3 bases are TGCGCCAGCAGCTCAACAGGGGCAGATACGCAGTATTTT.

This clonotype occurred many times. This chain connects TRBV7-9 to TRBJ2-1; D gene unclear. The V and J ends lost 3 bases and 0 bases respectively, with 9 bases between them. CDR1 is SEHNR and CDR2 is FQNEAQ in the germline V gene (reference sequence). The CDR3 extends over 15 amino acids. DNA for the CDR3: TGTGCCAGCAGCTTGTCCGGCCTCTCCTACAATGAGCAGTTCTTC. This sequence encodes CASSLSGLSYNEQFF.

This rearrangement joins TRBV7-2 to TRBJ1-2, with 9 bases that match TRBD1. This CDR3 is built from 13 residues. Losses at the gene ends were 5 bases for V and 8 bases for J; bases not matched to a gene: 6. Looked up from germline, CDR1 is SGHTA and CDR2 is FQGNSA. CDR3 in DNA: TGTGCCAGCAGCAAACAGGGGGCGCAGGGCTACACCTTC. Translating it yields CASSKQGAQGYTF.

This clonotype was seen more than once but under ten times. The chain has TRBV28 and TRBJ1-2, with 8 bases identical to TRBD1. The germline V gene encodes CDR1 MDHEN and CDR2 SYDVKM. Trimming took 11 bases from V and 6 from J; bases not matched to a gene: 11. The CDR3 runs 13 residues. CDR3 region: CAGSGGADHGYTF. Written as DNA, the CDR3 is TGTGCCGGATCAGGGGGCGCGGATCATGGCTACACCTTC.

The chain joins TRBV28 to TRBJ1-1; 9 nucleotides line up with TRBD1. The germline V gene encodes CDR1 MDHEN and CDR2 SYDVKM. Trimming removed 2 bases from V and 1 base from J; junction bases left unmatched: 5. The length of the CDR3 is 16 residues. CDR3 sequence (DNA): TGTGCCAGCAGTTTAAGGCGGGACAGGGCGAACACTGAAGCTTTCTTT. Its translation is CASSLRRDRANTEAFF.

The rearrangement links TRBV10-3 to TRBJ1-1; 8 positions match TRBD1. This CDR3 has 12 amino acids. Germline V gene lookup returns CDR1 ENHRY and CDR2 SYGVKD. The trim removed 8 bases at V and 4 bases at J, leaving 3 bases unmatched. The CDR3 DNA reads TGTGCCATCCAGGGGGCGTCCACTGAAGCTTTCTTT. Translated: CAIQGASTEAFF.

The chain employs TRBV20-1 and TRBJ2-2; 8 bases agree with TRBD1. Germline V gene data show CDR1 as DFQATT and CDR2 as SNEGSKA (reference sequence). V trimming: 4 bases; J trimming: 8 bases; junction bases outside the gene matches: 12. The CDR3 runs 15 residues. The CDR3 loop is CSATDRGAGLGELFF. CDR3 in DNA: TGCAGTGCTACCGACAGGGGCGCAGGGCTAGGGGAGCTGTTTTTT.

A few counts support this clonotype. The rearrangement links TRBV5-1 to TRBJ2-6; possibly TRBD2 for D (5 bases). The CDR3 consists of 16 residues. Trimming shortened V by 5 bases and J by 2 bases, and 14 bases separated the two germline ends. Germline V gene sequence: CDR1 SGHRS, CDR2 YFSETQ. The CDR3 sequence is CASRRGRGTGANVLTF. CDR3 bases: TGCGCCAGCAGAAGAGGGAGAGGGACTGGGGCCAACGTCCTGACTTTC. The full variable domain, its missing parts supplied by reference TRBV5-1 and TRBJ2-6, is KAGVTQTPRYLIKTRGQQVTLSCSPISGHRSVSWYQQTPGQGLQFLFEYFSETQRNKGNFPGRFSGRQFSNSRSEMNVSTLELGDSALYLCASRRGRGTGANVLTFGAGSRLTVL.

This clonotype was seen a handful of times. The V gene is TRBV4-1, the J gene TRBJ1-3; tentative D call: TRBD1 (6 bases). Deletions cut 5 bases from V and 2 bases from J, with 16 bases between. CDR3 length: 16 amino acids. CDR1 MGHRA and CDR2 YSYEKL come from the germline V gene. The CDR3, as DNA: TGCGCCAGCAGCGGGCGGACAGCTTCAACTGGAAACACCATATATTTT. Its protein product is CASSGRTASTGNTIYF.

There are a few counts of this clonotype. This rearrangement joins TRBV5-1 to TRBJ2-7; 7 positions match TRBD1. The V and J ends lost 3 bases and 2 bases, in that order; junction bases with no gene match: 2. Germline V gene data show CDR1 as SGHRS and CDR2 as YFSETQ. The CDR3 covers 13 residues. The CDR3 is CASSWGTAYEQYF. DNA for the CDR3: TGCGCCAGCAGCTGGGGGACAGCCTACGAGCAGTACTTC. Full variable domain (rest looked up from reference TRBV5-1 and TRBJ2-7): KAGVTQTPRYLIKTRGQQVTLSCSPISGHRSVSWYQQTPGQGLQFLFEYFSETQRNKGNFPGRFSGRQFSNSRSEMNVSTLELGDSALYLCASSWGTAYEQYFGPGTRLTVT.

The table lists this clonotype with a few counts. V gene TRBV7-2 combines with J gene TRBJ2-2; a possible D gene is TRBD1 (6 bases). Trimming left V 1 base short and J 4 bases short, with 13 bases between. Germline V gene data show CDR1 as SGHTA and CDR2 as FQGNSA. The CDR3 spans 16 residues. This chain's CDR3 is CASSLDMGAITGELFF. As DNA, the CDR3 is TGTGCCAGCAGCTTAGATATGGGGGCAATCACCGGGGAGCTGTTTTTT.